This T cell receptor beta chain is from a study of T cell responses to AZD1222 COVID-19 vaccine. TCRdb keeps only in-frame clones here, not all; method: immunoSEQ multiplex PCR. The data show about 120,000 clones, around nine tenths seen once. The germline V gene has CDR1 LGHDT and CDR2 YNNKEL (reference sequence). Unmatched junction bases numbered 2, after V lost 4 bases and J lost 1 base. CDR3 size: 14 residues. J is TRBJ2-3 and V is TRBV3-1 (or the pseudogene TRBV3-2); TRBD2 agrees at 7 bases. Sequenced here: peripheral blood, sampled on day 0 of AZD1222 vaccination. The origin of this receptor is an adult in good health. As DNA, the CDR3 is TGTGCCAGCAGCCTAGCGGGCCGCACAGATACGCAGTATTTT. This encodes CASSLAGRTDTQYF.